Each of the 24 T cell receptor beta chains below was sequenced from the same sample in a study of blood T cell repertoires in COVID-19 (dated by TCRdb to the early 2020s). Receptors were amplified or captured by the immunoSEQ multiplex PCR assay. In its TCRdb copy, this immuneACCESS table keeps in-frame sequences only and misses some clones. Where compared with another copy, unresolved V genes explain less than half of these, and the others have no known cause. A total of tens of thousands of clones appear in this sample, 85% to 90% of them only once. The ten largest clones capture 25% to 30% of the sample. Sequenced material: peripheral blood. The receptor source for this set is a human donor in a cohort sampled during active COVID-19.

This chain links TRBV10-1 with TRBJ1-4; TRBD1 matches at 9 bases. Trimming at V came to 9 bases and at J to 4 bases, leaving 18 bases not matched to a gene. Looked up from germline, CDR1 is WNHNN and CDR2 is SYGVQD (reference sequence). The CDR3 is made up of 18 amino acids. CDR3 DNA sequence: TGCGCCAGACCCGGGACAGGGATAGTTCAGGTCGGTAATGAAAAACTGTTTTTT. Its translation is CARPGTGIVQVGNEKLFF.

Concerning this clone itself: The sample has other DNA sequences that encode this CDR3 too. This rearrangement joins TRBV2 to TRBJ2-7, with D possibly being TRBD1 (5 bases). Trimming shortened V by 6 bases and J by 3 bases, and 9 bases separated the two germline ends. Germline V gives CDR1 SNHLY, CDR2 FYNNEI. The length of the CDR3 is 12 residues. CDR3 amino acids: CASRPDSYEQYF. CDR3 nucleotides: TGTGCCAGCAGACCCGACAGCTACGAGCAGTACTTC.

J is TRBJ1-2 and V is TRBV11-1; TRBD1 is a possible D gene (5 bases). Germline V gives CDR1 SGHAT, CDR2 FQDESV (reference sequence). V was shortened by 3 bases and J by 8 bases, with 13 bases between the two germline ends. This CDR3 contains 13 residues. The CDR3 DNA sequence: TGTGCCAGCAGCTTTGACAGCTGGTCGGGCTACACCTTC. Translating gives CASSFDSWSGYTF.

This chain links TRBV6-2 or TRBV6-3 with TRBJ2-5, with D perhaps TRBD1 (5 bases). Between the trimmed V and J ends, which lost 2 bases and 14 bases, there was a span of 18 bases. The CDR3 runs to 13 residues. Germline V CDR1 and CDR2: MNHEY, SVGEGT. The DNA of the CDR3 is TGTGCCAGCAGTTACCCCAATGTTCCTGGGGCCTACTTC. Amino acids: CASSYPNVPGAYF.

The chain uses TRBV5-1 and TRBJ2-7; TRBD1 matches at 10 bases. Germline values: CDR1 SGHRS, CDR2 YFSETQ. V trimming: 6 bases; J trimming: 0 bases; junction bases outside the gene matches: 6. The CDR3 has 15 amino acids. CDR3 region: CASKPGTGDSYEQYF. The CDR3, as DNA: TGCGCCAGCAAGCCCGGGACAGGGGACTCCTACGAGCAGTACTTC.

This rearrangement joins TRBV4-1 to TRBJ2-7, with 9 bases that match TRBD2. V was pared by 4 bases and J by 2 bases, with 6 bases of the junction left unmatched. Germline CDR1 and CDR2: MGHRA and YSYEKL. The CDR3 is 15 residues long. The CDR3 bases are TGCGCCAGCAGCCCATCAGCGGGAGGCACCTACGAGCAGTACTTC. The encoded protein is CASSPSAGGTYEQYF.

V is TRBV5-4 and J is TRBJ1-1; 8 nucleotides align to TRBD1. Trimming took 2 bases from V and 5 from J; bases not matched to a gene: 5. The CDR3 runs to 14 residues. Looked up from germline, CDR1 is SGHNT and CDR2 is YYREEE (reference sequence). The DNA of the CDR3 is TGTGCCAGCAGCTTACAGGGGGTTCGGACTGAAGCTTTCTTT. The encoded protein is CASSLQGVRTEAFF.

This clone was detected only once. The CDR3 loop is CASSPWGQGRETQYF. The CDR3 coding sequence is TGTGCCAGCAGCCCCTGGGGACAGGGGAGGGAGACCCAGTACTTC. The gene calls are TRBV3-1 (or the pseudogene TRBV3-2) and TRBJ2-5; TRBD1 aligns across 10 bases. V lost 4 bases and J lost 5; bases outside the gene matches: 7. CDR1 LGHDT and CDR2 YNNKEL come from the germline V gene (reference sequence). The CDR3 covers 15 residues.

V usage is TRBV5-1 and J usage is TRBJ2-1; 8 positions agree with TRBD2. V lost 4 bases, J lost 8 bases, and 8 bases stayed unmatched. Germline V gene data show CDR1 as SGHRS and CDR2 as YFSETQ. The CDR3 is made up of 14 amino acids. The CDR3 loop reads CASSPGRANDEQFF. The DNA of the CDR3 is TGCGCCAGCAGCCCCGGGAGGGCTAATGATGAGCAGTTCTTC.

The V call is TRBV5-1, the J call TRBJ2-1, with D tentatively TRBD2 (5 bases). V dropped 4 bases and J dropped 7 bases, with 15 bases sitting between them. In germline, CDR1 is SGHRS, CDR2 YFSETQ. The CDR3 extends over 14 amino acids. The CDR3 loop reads CASSIGPGGNEQFF. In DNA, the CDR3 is TGCGCCAGCAGCATAGGGCCCGGCGGGAATGAGCAGTTCTTC.

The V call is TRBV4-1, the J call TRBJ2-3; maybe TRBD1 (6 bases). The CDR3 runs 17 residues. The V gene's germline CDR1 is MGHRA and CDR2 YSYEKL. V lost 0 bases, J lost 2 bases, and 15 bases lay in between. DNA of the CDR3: TGCGCCAGCAGCCAAGATAGAACAGGGAGTCACACAGATACGCAGTATTTT. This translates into CASSQDRTGSHTDTQYF.

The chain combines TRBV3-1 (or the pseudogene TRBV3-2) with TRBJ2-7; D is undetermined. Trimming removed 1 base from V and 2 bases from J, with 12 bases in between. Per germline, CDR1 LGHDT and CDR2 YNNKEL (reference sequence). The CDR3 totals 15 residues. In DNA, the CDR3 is TGTGCCAGCAGCCAAGGCTTGGCCAGAACCTACGAGCAGTACTTC. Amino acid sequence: CASSQGLARTYEQYF.

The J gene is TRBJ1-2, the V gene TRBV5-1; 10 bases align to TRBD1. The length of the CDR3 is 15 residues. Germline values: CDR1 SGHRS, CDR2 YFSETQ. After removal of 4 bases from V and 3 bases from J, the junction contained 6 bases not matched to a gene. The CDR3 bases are TGCGCCAGCAGCCGCCGGACAGGGGGGGACTATGGCTACACCTTC. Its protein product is CASSRRTGGDYGYTF.

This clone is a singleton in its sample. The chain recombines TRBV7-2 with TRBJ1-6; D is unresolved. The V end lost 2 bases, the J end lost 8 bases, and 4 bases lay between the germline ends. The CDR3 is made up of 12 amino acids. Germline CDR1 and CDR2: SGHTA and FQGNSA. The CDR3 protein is CASSLYDSPLHF. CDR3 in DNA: TGTGCCAGCAGCTTATATGATTCACCCCTCCACTTT.

The CDR3 DNA sequence: TGTGCCAGCAGCCAAGAACCTATAACCAGGGCCAACTATGGCTACACCTTC. Protein sequence: CASSQEPITRANYGYTF. The chain joins TRBV3-1 (or the pseudogene TRBV3-2) to TRBJ1-2, with D maybe TRBD1 (5 bases). Germline CDR1 is LGHDT and CDR2 is YNNKEL (reference sequence). V was trimmed by 0 bases and J by 2 bases, leaving 16 bases between them. This CDR3 has 17 residues.

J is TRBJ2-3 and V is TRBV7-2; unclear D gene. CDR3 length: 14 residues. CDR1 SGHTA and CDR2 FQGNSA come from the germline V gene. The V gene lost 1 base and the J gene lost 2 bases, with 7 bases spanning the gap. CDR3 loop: CASSLGAVTDTQYF. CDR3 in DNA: TGTGCCAGCAGCTTAGGGGCAGTCACAGATACGCAGTATTTT.

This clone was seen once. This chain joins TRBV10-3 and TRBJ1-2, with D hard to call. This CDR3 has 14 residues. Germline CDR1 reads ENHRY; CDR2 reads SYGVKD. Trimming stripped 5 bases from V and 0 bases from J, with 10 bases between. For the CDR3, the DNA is TGTGCCATCAGTCCAGGAGGTTCTAACTATGGCTACACCTTC. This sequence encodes CAISPGGSNYGYTF.

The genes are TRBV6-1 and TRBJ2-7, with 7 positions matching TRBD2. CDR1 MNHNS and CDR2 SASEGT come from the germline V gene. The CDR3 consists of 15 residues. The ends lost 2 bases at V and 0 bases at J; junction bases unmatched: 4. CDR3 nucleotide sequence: TGTGCCAGCAGTGAACACGGGGGGAGCTCCTACGAGCAGTACTTC. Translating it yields CASSEHGGSSYEQYF.

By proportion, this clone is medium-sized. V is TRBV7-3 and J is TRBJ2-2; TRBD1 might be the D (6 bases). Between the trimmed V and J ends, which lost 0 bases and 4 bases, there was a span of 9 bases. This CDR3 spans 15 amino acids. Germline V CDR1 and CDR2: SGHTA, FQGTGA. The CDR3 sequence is CASSLTGHGTGELFF. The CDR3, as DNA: TGTGCCAGCAGCTTAACGGGACATGGCACCGGGGAGCTGTTTTTT.

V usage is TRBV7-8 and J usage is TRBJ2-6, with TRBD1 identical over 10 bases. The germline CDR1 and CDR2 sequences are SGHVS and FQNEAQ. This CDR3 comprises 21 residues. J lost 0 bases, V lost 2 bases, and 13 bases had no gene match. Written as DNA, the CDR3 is TGTGCCAGCAGCTTAAGGCCCTCGGGACAGGGGTTACGCTCTGGGGCCAACGTCCTGACTTTC. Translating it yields CASSLRPSGQGLRSGANVLTF.

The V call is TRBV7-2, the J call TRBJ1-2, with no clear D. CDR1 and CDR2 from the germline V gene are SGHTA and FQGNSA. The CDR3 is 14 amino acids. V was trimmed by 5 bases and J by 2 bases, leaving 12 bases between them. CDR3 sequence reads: CASSRPGVNYGYTF. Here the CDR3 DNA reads TGTGCCAGCAGCCGCCCGGGAGTGAACTATGGCTACACCTTC.

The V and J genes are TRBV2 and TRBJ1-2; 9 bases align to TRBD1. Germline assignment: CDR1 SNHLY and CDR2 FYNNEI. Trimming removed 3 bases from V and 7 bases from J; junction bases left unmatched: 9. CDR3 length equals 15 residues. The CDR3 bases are TGTGCCAGCAGTGATACTCGGACAGGGGATCGTGGCTACACCTTC. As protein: CASSDTRTGDRGYTF.

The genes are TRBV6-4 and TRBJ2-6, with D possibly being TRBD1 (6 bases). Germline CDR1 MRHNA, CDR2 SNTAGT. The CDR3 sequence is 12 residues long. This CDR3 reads CGGLSGANVLTF. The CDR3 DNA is TGTGGGGGGCTCTCTGGGGCCAACGTCCTGACTTTC.

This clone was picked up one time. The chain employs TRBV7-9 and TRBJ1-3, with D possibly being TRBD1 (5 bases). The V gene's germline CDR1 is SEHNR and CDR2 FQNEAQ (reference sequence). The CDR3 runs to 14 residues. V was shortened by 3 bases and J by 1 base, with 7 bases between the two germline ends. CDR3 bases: TGTGCCAGCAGCTTCGGGACTTCTGGAAACACCATATATTTT. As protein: CASSFGTSGNTIYF.